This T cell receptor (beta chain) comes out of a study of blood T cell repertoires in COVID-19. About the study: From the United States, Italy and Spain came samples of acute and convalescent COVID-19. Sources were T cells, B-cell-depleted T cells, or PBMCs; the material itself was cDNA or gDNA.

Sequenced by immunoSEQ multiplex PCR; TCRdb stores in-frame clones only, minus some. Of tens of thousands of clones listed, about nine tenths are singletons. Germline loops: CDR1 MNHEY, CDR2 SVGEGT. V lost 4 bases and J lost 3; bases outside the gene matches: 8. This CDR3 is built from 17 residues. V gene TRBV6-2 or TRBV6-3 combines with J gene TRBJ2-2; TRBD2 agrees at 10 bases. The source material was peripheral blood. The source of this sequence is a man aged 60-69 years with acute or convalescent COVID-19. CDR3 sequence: CASSSPYSGRDTGELFF. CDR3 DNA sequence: TGTGCCAGCAGTTCCCCCTACAGCGGGAGGGACACCGGGGAGCTGTTTTTT.